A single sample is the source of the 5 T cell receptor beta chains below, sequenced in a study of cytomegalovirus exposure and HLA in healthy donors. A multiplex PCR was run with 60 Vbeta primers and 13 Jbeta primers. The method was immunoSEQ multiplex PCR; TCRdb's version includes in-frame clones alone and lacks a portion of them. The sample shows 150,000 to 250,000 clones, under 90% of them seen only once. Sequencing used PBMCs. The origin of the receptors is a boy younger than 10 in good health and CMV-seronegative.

The CDR3 coding sequence is TGTGCCAGCAGCGGACAACCAGGGGGCTCCTACGAGCAGTACTTC. As protein: CASSGQPGGSYEQYF. This sequence joins TRBV9 and TRBJ2-5; 7 bases map to TRBD1. The tail of the sequence fits TRBJ2-7 better, so the J call may be wrong. The CDR3 is 15 amino acids. CDR1 is SGDLS, CDR2 YYNGEE, per germline.

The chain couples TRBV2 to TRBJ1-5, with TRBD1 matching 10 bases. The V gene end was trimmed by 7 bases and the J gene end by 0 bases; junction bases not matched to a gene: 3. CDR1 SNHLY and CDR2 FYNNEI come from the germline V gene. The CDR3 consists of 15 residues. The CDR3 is CASIRDRGSNQPQHF. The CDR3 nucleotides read TGTGCCAGCATTAGGGACAGGGGTAGCAATCAGCCCCAGCATTTT.

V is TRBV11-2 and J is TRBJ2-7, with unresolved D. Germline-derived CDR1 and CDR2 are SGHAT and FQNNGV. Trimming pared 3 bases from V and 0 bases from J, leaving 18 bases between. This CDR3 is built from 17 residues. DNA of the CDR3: TGTGCCAGCAGCTTGTTCGCAGGCCCTATCTTCTCCTACGAGCAGTACTTC. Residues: CASSLFAGPIFSYEQYF.

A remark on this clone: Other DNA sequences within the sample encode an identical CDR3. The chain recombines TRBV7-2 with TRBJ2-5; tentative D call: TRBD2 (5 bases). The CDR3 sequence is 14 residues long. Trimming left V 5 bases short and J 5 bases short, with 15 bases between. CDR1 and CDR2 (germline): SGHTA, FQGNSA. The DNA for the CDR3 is TGTGCCAGCAGCCCGGCTACTAGGCGTGAGACCCAGTACTTC. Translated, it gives CASSPATRRETQYF. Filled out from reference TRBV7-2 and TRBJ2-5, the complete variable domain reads GAGVSQSPSNKVTEKGKDVELRCDPISGHTALYWYRQSLGQGLEFLIYFQGNSAPDKSGLPSDRFSAERTGGSVSTLTIQRTQQEDSAVYLCASSPATRRETQYFGPGTRLLVL.

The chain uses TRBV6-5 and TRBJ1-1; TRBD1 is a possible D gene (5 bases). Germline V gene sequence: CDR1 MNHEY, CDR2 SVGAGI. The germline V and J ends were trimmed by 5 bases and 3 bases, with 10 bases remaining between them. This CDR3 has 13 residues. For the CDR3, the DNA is TGTGCCAGCAGTCCCAGGGAATACACTGAAGCTTTCTTT. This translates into CASSPREYTEAFF.